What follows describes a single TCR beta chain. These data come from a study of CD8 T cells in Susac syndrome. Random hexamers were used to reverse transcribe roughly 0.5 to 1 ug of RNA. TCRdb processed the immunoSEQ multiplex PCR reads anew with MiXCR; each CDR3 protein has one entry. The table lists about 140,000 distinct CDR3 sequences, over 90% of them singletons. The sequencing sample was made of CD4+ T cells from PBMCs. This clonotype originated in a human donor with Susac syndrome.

The CDR3 loop is CASSYRASGRGTGELFF. The CDR3 DNA follows: TGTGCCAGCAGCTATCGGGCTAGCGGGAGGGGGACCGGGGAGCTGTTTTTT. The V and J genes are TRBV7-8 and TRBJ2-2; 12 bases are shared with TRBD2. The CDR3 contains 17 residues. Looked up from germline, CDR1 is SGHVS and CDR2 is FQNEAQ. Trimming cost V 4 bases and J 5 bases; bases outside gene matches: 8.